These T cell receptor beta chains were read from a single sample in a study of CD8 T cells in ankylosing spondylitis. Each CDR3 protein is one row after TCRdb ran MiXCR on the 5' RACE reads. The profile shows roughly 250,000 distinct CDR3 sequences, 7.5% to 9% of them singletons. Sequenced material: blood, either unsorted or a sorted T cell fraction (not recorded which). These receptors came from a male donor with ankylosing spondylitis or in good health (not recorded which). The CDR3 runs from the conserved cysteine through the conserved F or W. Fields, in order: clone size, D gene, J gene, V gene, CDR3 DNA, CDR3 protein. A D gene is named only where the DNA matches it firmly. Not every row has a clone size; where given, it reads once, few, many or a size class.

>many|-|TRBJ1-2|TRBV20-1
TGCAGTGCTAGACCCACTTCAAGGGACGGCTACACCTTC
CSARPTSRDGYTF
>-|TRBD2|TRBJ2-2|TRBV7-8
TGTGCCAGCATCCTTAGGGGCCTAGCGGGAGCCGTCACCGGGGAGCTGTTTTTT
CASILRGLAGAVTGELFF
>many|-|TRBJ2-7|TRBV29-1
TGCAGCGTTGATGCTGCAGTGGGAAGCTCCTACGAGCAGTACTTC
CSVDAAVGSSYEQYF
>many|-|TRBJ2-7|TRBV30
TGTGCCTGGGGCCGGTCCTACGAGCAGTACTTC
CAWGRSYEQYF
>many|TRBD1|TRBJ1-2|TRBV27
TGTGCCAGCAGTTTAAGGTCAGGGGGCAATGATAGAAGTGGCTACACCTTC
CASSLRSGGNDRSGYTF
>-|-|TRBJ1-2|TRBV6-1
TGTGCCAGCTCCAAGGAAGGGACTCGCGGCTACACCTTC
CASSKEGTRGYTF
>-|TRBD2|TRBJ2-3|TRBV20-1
TGCAGTGCTAGCGATCCCGGGCTAGCGGGAGATCGGGATACGCAGTATTTT
CSASDPGLAGDRDTQYF
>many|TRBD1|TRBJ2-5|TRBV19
TGTGCCAGTCGGGACAGGGGGGCAGAGACCCAGTACTTC
CASRDRGAETQYF
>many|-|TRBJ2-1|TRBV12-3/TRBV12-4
TGTGCCAGCAGTAATTCCGGGAGCAATGAGCAGTTCTTC
CASSNSGSNEQFF
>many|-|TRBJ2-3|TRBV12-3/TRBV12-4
TGTGCCAGCAGCACCAACTCGACAGATACGCAGTATTTT
CASSTNSTDTQYF
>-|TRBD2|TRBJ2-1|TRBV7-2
TGTGCCAGCAGCTCGCATCTAGCGGGGACTCACAATGAGCAGTTCTTC
CASSSHLAGTHNEQFF
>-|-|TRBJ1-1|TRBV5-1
TGCGCCAGCAGCAGCGGGGAGTACGGGACTGAAGCTTTCTTT
CASSSGEYGTEAFF
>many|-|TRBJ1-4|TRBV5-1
TGCGCCAGCAGCTTGGAGGAGCCCCCTTGGGGAAAACTGTTTTTT
CASSLEEPPWGKLFF
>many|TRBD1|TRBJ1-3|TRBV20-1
TGCAGTGCTCAGGACAGGCGAGGAAACACCATATATTTT
CSAQDRRGNTIYF
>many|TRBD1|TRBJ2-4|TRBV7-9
TGTGCCAGCAGCCCCAAACAGGGGGTCAAAAACATTCAGTACTTC
CASSPKQGVKNIQYF
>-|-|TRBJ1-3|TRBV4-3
TGCGCCAGCAGCCAAGACAGAAACGCTGGAAACACCATATATTTT
CASSQDRNAGNTIYF
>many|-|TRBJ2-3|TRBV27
TGTGCCAGCAGTTTACCAGGGACAGATACGCAGTATTTT
CASSLPGTDTQYF
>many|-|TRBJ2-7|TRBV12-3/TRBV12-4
TGTGCCAGCAGCTGGGTCAGCAGAGGCTACGAGCAGTACTTC
CASSWVSRGYEQYF
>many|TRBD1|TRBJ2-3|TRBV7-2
TGTGCCAGCAGACGGACAGGGGGCACAGATACGCAGTATTTT
CASRRTGGTDTQYF
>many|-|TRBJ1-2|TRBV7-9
TGTGCCAGCAGCTTAGTGTTGGCTCTAGGGCGGGATGGCTACACCTTC
CASSLVLALGRDGYTF
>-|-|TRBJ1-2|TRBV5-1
TGCGCCAGCAGCTTGGATAGGTCGGGCCGCGGCTACACCTTC
CASSLDRSGRGYTF
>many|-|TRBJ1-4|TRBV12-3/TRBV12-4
TGTGCCAGCAGTTCCCGCCGCGAGGGTGAAAAACTGTTTTTT
CASSSRREGEKLFF
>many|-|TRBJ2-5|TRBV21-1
TGTGCCAGCAGCAGAATCCGGGACAGGGGCGAGACCCAGTACTTC
CASSRIRDRGETQYF
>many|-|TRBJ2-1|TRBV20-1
TGCAGTGCTAGTTGGACACCCTACCTTGGGCAGTTCTTC
CSASWTPYLGQFF
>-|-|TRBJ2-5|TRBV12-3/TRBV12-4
TGTGCCAGCAGTTTTGGCCCGTGGGAGACCCAGTACTTC
CASSFGPWETQYF
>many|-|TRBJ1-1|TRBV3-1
TGTGCCAGCAGCCAAGGGGGTGTATGGACTGAAGCTTTCTTT
CASSQGGVWTEAFF
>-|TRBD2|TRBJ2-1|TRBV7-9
TGTGCCAGCAGCAATAGCGGGAGGGCGAGGAATGAGCAGTTCTTC
CASSNSGRARNEQFF
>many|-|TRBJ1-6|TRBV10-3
TGTGCCATCAGTGAGTTCGGTGGGAATTCACCCCTCCACTTT
CAISEFGGNSPLHF
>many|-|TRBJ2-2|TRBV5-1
TGCGCCAGCCTTCCGACAGCTAACACCGGGGAGCTGTTTTTT
CASLPTANTGELFF
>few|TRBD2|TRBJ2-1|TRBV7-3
TGTGCCAGCAGCTCGGAGGGTAGCGGGGGAAGAAATGAGCAGTTCTTC
CASSSEGSGGRNEQFF
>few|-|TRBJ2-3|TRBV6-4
TGTGCCAGCAGTGACTCGCGACGAGATACGCAGTATTTT
CASSDSRRDTQYF
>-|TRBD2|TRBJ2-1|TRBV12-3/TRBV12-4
TGTGCCAGCAGGCTCGGACTAGGCTCCTACAATGAGCAGTTCTTC
CASRLGLGSYNEQFF
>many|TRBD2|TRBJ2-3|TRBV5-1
TGCGCCAGCAGCGATCACGGGGGGGTGCGGGATACGCAGTATTTT
CASSDHGGVRDTQYF
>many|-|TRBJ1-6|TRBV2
TGTGCCAGCAGTGAGATCTCCCCACCCCTCCACTTT
CASSEISPPLHF
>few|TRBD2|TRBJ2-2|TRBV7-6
TGTGCCAGCAGCTTTCGTTTAGCGGGAGGGAGAACCGGGGAGCTGTTTTTT
CASSFRLAGGRTGELFF
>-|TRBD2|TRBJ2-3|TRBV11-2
TGTGCCAGCAGCTTACTGCGGGGGGGCAGGGATACGCAGTATTTT
CASSLLRGGRDTQYF
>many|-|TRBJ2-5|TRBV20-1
TGCAGTGCTAGGGCGACAAATCGAGAGACCCAGTACTTC
CSARATNRETQYF
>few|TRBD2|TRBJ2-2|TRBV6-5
TGTGCCAGCAGTTTCACTAGCGGGAGGGCCGGAGACACCGGGGAGCTGTTTTTT
CASSFTSGRAGDTGELFF
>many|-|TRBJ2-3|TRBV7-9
TGTGCCAGCAGCTTACCTCCGGGCCCTGGGGCAGATACGCAGTATTTT
CASSLPPGPGADTQYF
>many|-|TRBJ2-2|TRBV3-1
TGTGCCAGCAGCAAAGGGGCCACCCCGAACACCGGGGAGCTGTTTTTT
CASSKGATPNTGELFF
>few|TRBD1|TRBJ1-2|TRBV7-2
TGTGCCAGCAGCGACTCGGGACAGGGATATGGCTACACCTTC
CASSDSGQGYGYTF
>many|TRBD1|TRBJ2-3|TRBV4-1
TGCGCCAGCAGCCAAGCAGACAGGGTGAGGGCAGATACGCAGTATTTT
CASSQADRVRADTQYF
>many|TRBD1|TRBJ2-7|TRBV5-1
TGCGCCAGCAGCCTCCTGGACAGGAGCTACGAGCAGTACTTC
CASSLLDRSYEQYF
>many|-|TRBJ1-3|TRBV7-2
TGTGCCAGCAGCTTAAGGGGAACCCCTGGAAACACCATATATTTT
CASSLRGTPGNTIYF
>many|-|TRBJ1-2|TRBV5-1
TGCGCCAGCAGCGTCCGGGACGGGGACTATGGCTACACCTTC
CASSVRDGDYGYTF